This TCR beta chain was retrieved from a study of blood T cell repertoires in COVID-19. Study summary: The analysed material was cDNA or gDNA that came from T cells, B-cell-depleted T cells, or PBMCs.

In the source study's methods: Reference gene primer amplification gave estimated nucleated cell counts. Assay used: immunoSEQ multiplex PCR; TCRdb lists only in-frame clones, some missing. D and trimming come from the DNA, and the V and J calls and clone size come from that table. In the table there are about 170,000 clones, 84% of which are singletons. This clone was seen only a few times. The germline V gene has CDR1 MNHEY and CDR2 SVGEGT. V lost 6 bases and J lost 11; bases outside the gene matches: 10. CDR3 size: 14 residues. The origin of this receptor is a man younger than 35 with active or convalescent COVID-19. Sequenced material: peripheral blood. This rearrangement joins TRBV6-2 or TRBV6-3 to TRBJ2-2; 9 nucleotides align to TRBD1. The CDR3 reads CASSLLQGAGELFF. The CDR3 coding sequence is TGTGCCAGCAGCCTGCTACAGGGGGCTGGAGAGCTGTTTTTT.